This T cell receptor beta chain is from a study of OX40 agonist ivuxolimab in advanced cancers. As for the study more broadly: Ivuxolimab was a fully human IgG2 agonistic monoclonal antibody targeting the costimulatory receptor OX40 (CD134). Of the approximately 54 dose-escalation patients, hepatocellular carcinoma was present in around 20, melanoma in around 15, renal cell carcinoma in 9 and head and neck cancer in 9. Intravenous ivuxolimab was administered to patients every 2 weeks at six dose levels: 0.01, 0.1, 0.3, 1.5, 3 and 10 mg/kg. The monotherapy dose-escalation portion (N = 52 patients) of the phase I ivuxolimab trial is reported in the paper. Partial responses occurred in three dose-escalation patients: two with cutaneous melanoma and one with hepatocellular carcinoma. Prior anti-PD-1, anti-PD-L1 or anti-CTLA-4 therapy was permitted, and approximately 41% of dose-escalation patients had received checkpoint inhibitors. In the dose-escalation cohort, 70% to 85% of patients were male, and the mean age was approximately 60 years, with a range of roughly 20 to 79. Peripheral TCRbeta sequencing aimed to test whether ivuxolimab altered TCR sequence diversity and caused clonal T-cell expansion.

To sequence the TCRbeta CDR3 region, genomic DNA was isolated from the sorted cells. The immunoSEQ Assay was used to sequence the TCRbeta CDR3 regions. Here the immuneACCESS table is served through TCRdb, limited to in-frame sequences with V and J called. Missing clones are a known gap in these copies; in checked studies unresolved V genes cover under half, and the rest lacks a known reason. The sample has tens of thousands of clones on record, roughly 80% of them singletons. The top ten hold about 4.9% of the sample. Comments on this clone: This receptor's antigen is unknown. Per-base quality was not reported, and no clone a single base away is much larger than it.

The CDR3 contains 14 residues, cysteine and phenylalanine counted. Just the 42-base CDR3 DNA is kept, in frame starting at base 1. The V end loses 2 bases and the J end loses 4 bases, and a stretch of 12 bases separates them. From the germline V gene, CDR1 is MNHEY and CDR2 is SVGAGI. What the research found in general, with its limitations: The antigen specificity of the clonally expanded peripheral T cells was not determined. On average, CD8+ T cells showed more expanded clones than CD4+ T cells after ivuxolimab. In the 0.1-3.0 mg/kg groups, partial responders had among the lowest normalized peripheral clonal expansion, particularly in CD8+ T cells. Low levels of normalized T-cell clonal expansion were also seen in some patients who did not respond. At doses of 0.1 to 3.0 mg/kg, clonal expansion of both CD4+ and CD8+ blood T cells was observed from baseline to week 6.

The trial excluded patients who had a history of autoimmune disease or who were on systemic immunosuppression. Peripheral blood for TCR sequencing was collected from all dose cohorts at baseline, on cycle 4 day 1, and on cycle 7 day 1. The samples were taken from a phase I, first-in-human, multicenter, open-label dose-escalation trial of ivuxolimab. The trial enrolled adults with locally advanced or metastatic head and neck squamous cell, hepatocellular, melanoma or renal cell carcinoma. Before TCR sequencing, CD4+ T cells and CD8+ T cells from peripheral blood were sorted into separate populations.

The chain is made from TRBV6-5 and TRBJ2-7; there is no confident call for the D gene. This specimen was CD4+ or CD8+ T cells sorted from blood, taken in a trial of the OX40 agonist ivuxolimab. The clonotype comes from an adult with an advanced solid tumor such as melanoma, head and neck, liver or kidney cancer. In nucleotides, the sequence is TGTGCCAGCAGTTACGCGGATGCAAGTTACGAGCAGTACTTC. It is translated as CASSYADASYEQYF.